This T cell receptor beta chain comes out of a study of somatic mutations in cytotoxic T cells in rheumatoid arthritis. The CDR3 is 12 residues long. The ends were cut back, 11 bases at V and 5 bases at J, with 12 bases in the middle. Germline values: CDR1 LNHDA, CDR2 SQIVND (reference sequence). Libraries were prepared by immunoSEQ multiplex PCR; TCRdb keeps only in-frame clonotypes and omits some of them. The data hold roughly 30,000 clones, with more than 75% observed a single time. This chain joins TRBV19 and TRBJ1-4; D call uncertain. Input material: CD8+ T cells sorted from blood. The sequence was obtained from an adult with rheumatoid arthritis. The CDR3 reads CAGRDMNEKLFF. The CDR3, as DNA: TGTGCCGGCCGGGATATGAATGAAAAACTGTTTTTT.